This T cell receptor (beta chain) stems from a study of T cell responses to AZD1222 COVID-19 vaccine. The CDR3 is 15 residues long. Trimming cost V 6 bases and J 3 bases; bases outside gene matches: 7. Germline loops: CDR1 MNHEY, CDR2 SVGAGI. This table comes from immunoSEQ multiplex PCR, and its TCRdb copy is limited to in-frame clones, with some not included. This sample has 150,000 or so clones, with 90% found just once. Sequenced here: peripheral blood, sampled 28 days after the second AZD1222 dose. The TCR sequence derives from an adult who received the AZD1222 COVID-19 vaccine. The chain is built from TRBV6-5 and TRBJ2-2; TRBD1 aligns across 7 bases. The CDR3 coding sequence is TGTGCCAGCAGGGGTAGGGGGCTGGACACCGGGGAGCTGTTTTTT. Its translation: CASRGRGLDTGELFF.